This T cell receptor beta chain was identified during a study of cytomegalovirus exposure and HLA in healthy donors. Study-level findings and limits: Later, an analysis found that common viral pathogens appeared to be linked with several of the most significant clusters. After further analysis at a later stage, under 20,000 TCR beta sequences were associated with HLA alleles at 0.05 false discovery rate.

The PCR was carried out with 60 Vbeta primers and 13 Jbeta primers. The data were produced by immunoSEQ multiplex PCR, yet TCRdb's version contains in-frame clones alone and is incomplete. The sample has roughly 110,000 clones, about 79% seen once. Germline V lookup: CDR1 SGHAT, CDR2 FQNNGV. The V end was cut by 3 bases, the J end by 1 base, with 15 bases between. The CDR3 is 16 residues long. To note about this clone: Its antigen is undetermined.

The source is a human donor in good health. The sequenced sample consisted of PBMCs. This chain uses TRBV11-2 with TRBJ1-1, with D maybe TRBD1 (6 bases). The DNA for the CDR3 is TGTGCCAGCAGCTTCGGATTACAGGGCCCGAACACTGAAGCTTTCTTT. As protein: CASSFGLQGPNTEAFF.